The 5 T cell receptor beta chains below all came from one sample that was sequenced in a study of tumor and adjacent non-tumor tissue in lung cancer. This sample's RNA came from whole unsorted tissue. Distant lung tissue was collected more than 3 cm away from the tumor edge. A modified ARM-PCR protocol with three rounds of nested PCR amplified TCRbeta. TCRdb reanalysed the multiplex PCR reads using MiXCR and keeps one entry per CDR3 protein. The data contain 50,000 or so distinct CDR3 sequences, 74% of them singletons. Sequenced input: distant non-tumor lung tissue. The receptors stem from an older woman with non-small cell lung cancer.

With respect to this clonotype: A much more abundant neighbour one base away suggests this may be a read error. V and J are TRBV11-2 and TRBJ1-4; D perhaps matches TRBD1 (5 bases). This CDR3 contains 16 residues. CDR1 SGHAT and CDR2 FQNNGV come from the germline V gene. The V end was cut by 1 base, the J end by 7 bases, with 16 bases between. In DNA form, the CDR3 reads TGTGCCAGCAGCTTAGTGATTTCAGGGATTAGTGAAAAACTGTTTTTT. Its protein product is CASSLVISGISEKLFF.

As for this clonotype: A junction boundary mismatches the germline segment, possibly from a read error. The chain joins TRBV11-2 to TRBJ1-2, with D perhaps TRBD1 (5 bases). The CDR3 extends over 14 amino acids. Germline V gives CDR1 SGHAT, CDR2 FQNNGV. CDR3 coding DNA: TGTGCCAGCAGCGTGGAAAGGGACTACTACGGCTATACCTTC. It codes for CASSVERDYYGYTF.

For this clonotype: The junction departs from the called germline gene at one end, perhaps through a read error. The chain has TRBV7-9 and TRBJ2-4; TRBD1 matches 8 bases. The CDR3 has 16 amino acids. Germline V gene data show CDR1 as SEHNR and CDR2 as FQNEAQ (reference sequence). CDR3 region: CASSFGDRTGKNIQYF. The CDR3 DNA is TGTGCCAGTAGCTTTGGGGACAGGACGGGCAAAAACATTCAGTACTTC.

Details on this clonotype: A junction boundary mismatches the germline segment, possibly from a read error. V and J are TRBV12-3 or TRBV12-4 and TRBJ2-5; D is perhaps TRBD1 or TRBD2 (7 bases each). The CDR3 is made up of 11 amino acids. CDR3 sequence reads: CASTQGGTQYF. The DNA of the CDR3 is TGTGCCAGCACCCAGGGGGGGACCCAGTACTTT.

The V and J genes are TRBV11-2 and TRBJ2-4, with D possibly being TRBD2 (7 bases). V was trimmed by 9 bases and J by 1 base, leaving 13 bases between them. This CDR3 comprises 14 residues. In germline, CDR1 is SGHAT, CDR2 FQNNGV. CDR3 sequence (DNA): TGTGCCAGAAACGCGGGGGCGGCCAAAAACATTCAGTACTTC. As protein: CARNAGAAKNIQYF. The variable domain in full, with the rest retrieved from reference TRBV11-2 and TRBJ2-4, is EAGVAQSPRYKIIEKRQSVAFWCNPISGHATLYWYQQILGQGPKLLIQFQNNGVVDDSQLPKDRFSAERLKGVDSTLKIQPAKLEDSAVYLCARNAGAAKNIQYFGAGTRLSVL.